This TCR beta chain was sequenced for a study of cytomegalovirus exposure and HLA in healthy donors. Note on this clone: Its target is not known.

PCR was performed using 60 Vbeta and 13 Jbeta primers. TCRdb's copy holds only in-frame clones and misses some; the assay was immunoSEQ multiplex PCR. In the table there are about 38,000 clones, roughly 88% of which are singletons. Study-wide results and caveats: As a later analysis showed, a missense DCLRE1C variant was linked to trimming of TCR beta V- and J-genes.

The sequenced sample was PBMCs. This sequence originates from a woman aged 35 to 49 in good health and CMV-seropositive.

CDR3 DNA sequence: TGTGCCAGCAGTTTAGAAGCTCTCGGGACAGTGTTATCCGGGGAGCTGTTTTTT. Translating it yields CASSLEALGTVLSGELFF. The rearrangement uses TRBV28 and TRBJ2-2, with TRBD1 identical over 7 bases. Germline V gives CDR1 MDHEN, CDR2 SYDVKM. The CDR3 extends over 18 amino acids. The V and J ends lost 2 bases and 6 bases, in that order; junction bases with no gene match: 15.